This T cell receptor (beta chain) came from a study of cytomegalovirus exposure and HLA in healthy donors. The PCR had 60 Vbeta and 13 Jbeta primers. Assay used: immunoSEQ multiplex PCR; TCRdb lists only in-frame clones, some missing. Here the sample spans approximately 100,000 clones, about three quarters being singletons. The V gene's germline CDR1 is KGHSH and CDR2 LQKENI. This CDR3 spans 15 amino acids. V gave up 1 base and J gave up 6 bases, with 13 bases separating them. The V gene is TRBV18, the J gene TRBJ1-5; TRBD1 might be the D (5 bases). This clonotype was obtained from a female donor in good health and CMV-seropositive. Sequencing was performed on PBMCs. The CDR3 DNA reads TGTGCCAGCTCACCACGGCGGGGTGGGGCTCAGCCCCAGCATTTT. It translates to CASSPRRGGAQPQHF.